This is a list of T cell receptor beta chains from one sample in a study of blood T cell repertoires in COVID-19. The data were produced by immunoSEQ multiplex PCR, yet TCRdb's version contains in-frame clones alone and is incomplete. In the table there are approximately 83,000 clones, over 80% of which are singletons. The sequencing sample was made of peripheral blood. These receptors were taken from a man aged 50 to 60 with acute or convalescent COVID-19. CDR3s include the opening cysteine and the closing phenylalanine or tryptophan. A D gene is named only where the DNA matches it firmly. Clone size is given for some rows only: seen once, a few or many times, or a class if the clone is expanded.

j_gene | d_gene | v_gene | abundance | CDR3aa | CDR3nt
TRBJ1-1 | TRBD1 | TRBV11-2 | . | CASSQGQGRGAFF | TGTGCCAGCAGCCAGGGACAGGGAAGAGGAGCTTTCTTT
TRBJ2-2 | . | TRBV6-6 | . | CASSGRGAGELFF | TGTGCCAGCAGTGGCCGAGGCGCCGGGGAGCTGTTTTTT
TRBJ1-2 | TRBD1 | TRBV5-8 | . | CASSRSIALSGQEEYTF | TGTGCCAGCAGCCGATCTATCGCGCTCTCTGGACAGGAGGAATACACCTTC
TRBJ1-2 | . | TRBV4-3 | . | CASSQDIYIATGYTF | TGCGCCAGCAGCCAAGATATCTACATAGCCACGGGCTACACCTTC
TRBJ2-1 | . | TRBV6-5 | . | CASSYSIGVQFF | TGTGCCAGCAGTTACTCTATCGGAGTCCAGTTCTTC
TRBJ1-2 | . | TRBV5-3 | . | CARSLAKEKIYTF | TGTGCCAGAAGCTTAGCGAAGGAGAAAATCTACACCTTC
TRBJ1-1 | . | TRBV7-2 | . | CASSLSRVSSEAFF | TGTGCCAGCAGCTTAAGCCGGGTGTCTTCTGAAGCTTTCTTT
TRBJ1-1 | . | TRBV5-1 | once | CASSLYQMNTEAFF | TGCGCCAGCAGCTTATACCAGATGAACACTGAAGCTTTCTTT
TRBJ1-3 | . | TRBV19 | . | CASTRRGVGNTIYF | TGTGCCAGTACCCGACGGGGGGTTGGAAACACCATATATTTT
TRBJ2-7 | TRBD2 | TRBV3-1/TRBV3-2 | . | CASSQASGGPLSYEQYF | TGTGCCAGCAGCCAAGCTAGCGGGGGACCTCTCTCCTACGAGCAGTACTTC
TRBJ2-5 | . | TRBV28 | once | CASSLGPTIGAQYF | TGTGCCAGCAGTTTGGGGCCGACAATAGGGGCCCAGTACTTC
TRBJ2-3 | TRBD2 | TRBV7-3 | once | CASSSGTSGRSDTQYF | TGTGCCAGCAGCTCCGGAACTAGCGGGAGGTCAGATACGCAGTATTTT
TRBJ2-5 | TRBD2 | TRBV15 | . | CATSRDGGGETQYF | TGTGCCACCAGCAGAGATGGGGGGGGTGAGACCCAGTACTTC
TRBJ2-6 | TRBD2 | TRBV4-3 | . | CASSSRTSGNSGANVLTF | TGCGCCAGCAGCTCCCGGACTAGCGGGAACTCTGGGGCCAACGTCCTGACTTTC
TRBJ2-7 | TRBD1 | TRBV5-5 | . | CASSLEDRFGEQYF | TGTGCCAGCAGCTTGGAGGACAGGTTCGGGGAGCAGTACTTC
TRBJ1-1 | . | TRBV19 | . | CASARNRDTEAFF | TGTGCCAGTGCCCGTAACCGGGACACTGAAGCTTTCTTT
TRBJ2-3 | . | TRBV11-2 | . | CASSPNTDTQYF | TGTGCCAGCAGCCCCAACACAGATACGCAGTATTTT
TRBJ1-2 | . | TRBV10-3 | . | CAISDHMGRGYGYTF | TGTGCCATCAGTGACCATATGGGCAGGGGCTATGGCTACACCTTC
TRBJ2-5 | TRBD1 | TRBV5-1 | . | CASSLGTGARETQYF | TGCGCCAGCAGCTTGGGGACAGGCGCCCGGGAGACCCAGTACTTC
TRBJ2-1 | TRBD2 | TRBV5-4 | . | CASSLQAGGINEQFF | TGTGCCAGCAGCTTGCAAGCGGGAGGAATCAATGAGCAGTTCTTC
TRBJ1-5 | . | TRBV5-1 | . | CASSPAGHLNQPQHF | TGCGCCAGCAGCCCCGCCGGACATCTAAACCAGCCCCAGCATTTT
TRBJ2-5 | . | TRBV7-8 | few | CASSYPVGSGQETQYF | TGTGCCAGCAGCTACCCCGTCGGATCGGGGCAAGAGACCCAGTACTTC